This TCR beta chain came from a study of T cells after somatic rescue of genetic block. The table came from immunoSEQ multiplex PCR; TCRdb's copy has only in-frame clones and leaves some out. The table lists tens of thousands of clones, roughly 90% of them singletons, with about 2.9% in the top ten. This CDR3 is 14 amino acids long. Trimming shortened V by 1 base and J by 5 bases, and 12 bases separated the two germline ends. The V gene's germline CDR1 is SGHKS and CDR2 YYEKEE (reference sequence). Sequencing input: peripheral blood mononuclear cells (PBMCs). J is TRBJ1-1 and V is TRBV5-5; a possible D gene is TRBD1 (5 bases). This TCR was sampled from a man between 35 and 55 years old. The CDR3: CASSLSGGETEAFF. The CDR3 bases are TGTGCCAGCAGCTTGAGCGGGGGGGAGACTGAAGCTTTCTTT. Using reference TRBV5-5 and TRBJ1-1 for the parts outside the CDR3, the full variable domain is DAGVTQSPTHLIKTRGQQVTLRCSPISGHKSVSWYQQVLGQGPQFIFQYYEKEERGRGNFPDRFSARQFPNYSSELNVNALLLGDSALYLCASSLSGGETEAFFGQGTRLTVV.